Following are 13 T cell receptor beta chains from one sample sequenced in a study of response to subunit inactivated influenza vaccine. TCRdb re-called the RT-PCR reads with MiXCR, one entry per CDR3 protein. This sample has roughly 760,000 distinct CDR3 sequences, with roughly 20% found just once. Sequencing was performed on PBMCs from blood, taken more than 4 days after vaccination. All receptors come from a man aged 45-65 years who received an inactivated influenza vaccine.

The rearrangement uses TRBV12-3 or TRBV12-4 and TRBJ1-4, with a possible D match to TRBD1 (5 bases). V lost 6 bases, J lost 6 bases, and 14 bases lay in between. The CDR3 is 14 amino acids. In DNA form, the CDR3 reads TGTGCCAGCAGACCCGCAGGGTGGTATGAAAAACTGTTTTTT. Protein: CASRPAGWYEKLFF.

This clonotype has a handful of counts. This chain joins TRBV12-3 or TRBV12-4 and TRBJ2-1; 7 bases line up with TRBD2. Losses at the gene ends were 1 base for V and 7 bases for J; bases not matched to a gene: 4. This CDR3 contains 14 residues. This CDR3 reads CASSLGTRVNEQFF. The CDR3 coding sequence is TGTGCCAGCAGTTTAGGGACTAGAGTAAATGAGCAGTTCTTC.

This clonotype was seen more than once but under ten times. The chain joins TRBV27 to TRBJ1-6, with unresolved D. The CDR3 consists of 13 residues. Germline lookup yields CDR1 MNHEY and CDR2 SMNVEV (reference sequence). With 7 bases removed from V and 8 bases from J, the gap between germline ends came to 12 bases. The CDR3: CASKDYRDSPLHF. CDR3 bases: TGTGCCAGCAAAGACTATAGGGATTCACCCCTCCACTTT.

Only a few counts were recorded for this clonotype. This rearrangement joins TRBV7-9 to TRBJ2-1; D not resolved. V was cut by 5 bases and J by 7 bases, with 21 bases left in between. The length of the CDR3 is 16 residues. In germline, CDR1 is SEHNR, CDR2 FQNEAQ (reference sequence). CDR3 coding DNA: TGTGCCAGCAGCCCCCCATTAGGACCGAACCCAAATGAGCAGTTCTTC. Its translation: CASSPPLGPNPNEQFF. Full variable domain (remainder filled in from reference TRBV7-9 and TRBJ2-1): DTGVSQNPRHKITKRGQNVTFRCDPISEHNRLYWYRQTLGQGPEFLTYFQNEAQLEKSRLLSDRFSAERPKGSFSTLEIQRTEQGDSAMYLCASSPPLGPNPNEQFFGPGTRLTVL.

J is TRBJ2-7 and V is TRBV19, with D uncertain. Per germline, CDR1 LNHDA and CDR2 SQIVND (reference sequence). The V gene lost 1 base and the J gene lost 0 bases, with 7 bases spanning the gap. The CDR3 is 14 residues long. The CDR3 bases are TGTGCCAGTAGTATAGGGCTTTTCTCCTACGAGCAGTACTTC. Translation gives CASSIGLFSYEQYF.

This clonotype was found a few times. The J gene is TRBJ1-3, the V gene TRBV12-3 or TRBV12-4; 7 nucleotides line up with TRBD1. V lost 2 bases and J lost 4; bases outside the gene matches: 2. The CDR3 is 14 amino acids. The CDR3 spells CASSLRGQGNTIYF. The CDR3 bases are TGTGCCAGCAGTTTAAGGGGACAGGGAAACACCATATATTTT.

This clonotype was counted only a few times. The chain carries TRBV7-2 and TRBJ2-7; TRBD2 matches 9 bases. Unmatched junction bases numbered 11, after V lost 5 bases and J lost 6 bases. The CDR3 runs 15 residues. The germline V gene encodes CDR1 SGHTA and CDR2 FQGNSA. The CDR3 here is CASSVTSGPIAEQYF. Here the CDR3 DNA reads TGTGCCAGCAGCGTTACTAGCGGGCCTATCGCCGAGCAGTACTTC.

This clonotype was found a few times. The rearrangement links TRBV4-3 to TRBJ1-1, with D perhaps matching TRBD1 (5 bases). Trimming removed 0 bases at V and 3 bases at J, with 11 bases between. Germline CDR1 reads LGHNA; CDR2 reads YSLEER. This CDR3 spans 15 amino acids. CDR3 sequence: CASSQEAGTDTEAFF. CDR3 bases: TGCGCCAGCAGCCAAGAAGCGGGGACCGACACTGAAGCTTTCTTT.

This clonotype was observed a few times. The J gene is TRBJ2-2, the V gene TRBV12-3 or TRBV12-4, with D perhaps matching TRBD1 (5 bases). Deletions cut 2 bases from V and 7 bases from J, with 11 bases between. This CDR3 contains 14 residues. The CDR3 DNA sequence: TGTGCCAGCAGTTTAAATCAGGGATTCGGGGAGCTGTTTTTT. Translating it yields CASSLNQGFGELFF.

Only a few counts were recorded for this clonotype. For the CDR3, the DNA is TGTGCCAGCAGCTGGGACAGGGTCGCGAACACCGGGGAGCTGTTTTTT. Its translation: CASSWDRVANTGELFF. The chain links TRBV6-1 to TRBJ2-2; 9 positions match TRBD1. The J segment lost 0 bases and the V segment lost 6 bases, leaving 5 bases of the junction unmatched. The CDR3 is 16 amino acids. Germline V lookup: CDR1 MNHNS, CDR2 SASEGT.

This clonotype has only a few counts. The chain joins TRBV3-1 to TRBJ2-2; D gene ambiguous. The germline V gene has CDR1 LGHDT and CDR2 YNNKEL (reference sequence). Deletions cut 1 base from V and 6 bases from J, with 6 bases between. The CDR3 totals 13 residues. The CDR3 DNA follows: TGTGCCAGCAGCCAAGTTCTTTCCGGGGAGCTGTTTTTT. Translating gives CASSQVLSGELFF.

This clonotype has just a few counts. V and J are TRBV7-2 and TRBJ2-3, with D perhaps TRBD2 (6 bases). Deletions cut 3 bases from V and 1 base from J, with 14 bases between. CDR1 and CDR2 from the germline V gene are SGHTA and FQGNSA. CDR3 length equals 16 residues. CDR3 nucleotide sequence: TGTGCCAGCAGCTTCATGGGAGCTAGCGGCACAGATACGCAGTATTTT. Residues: CASSFMGASGTDTQYF. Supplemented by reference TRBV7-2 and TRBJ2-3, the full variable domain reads GAGVSQSPSNKVTEKGKDVELRCDPISGHTALYWYRQSLGQGLEFLIYFQGNSAPDKSGLPSDRFSAERTGGSVSTLTIQRTQQEDSAVYLCASSFMGASGTDTQYFGPGTRLTVL.

The CDR3 DNA follows: TGTGCCAGCAGTTACTCGATTCTAGCGGGAGGCCGGATGGGCGAGCAGTACTTC. It yields the protein CASSYSILAGGRMGEQYF. The chain combines TRBV6-2 or TRBV6-3 with TRBJ2-7; 11 bases are shared with TRBD2. The CDR3 sequence is 18 residues long. Germline V lookup: CDR1 MNHEY, CDR2 SVGEGT. With 0 bases clipped from V and 6 bases from J, the junction kept 13 bases outside the gene matches.